This T cell receptor (beta chain) was captured in a study of blood T cell repertoires in COVID-19 (dated by TCRdb to 2019 to 2021). A note on the overall study: The collaborator samples originated in the United States, Italy and Spain and spanned the acute and convalescent phases of COVID-19. The sample metadata nearly always contained a de-identified subject ID, COVID-19 status, age in years and sex. The repertoires were released in a freely available public database meant as a resource for research on the immune response to SARS-CoV-2. Subjects who had been exposed to COVID-19, were actively infected with it, or had recovered from it provided the deeply sampled blood TCRbeta repertoires that made up the dataset. Samples were obtained from the ongoing ImmuneRACE study (first 160 participants) and from about 1,300 subjects provided by 6 global collaborators. Where available, HLA class I and class II types were obtained from metadata supplied by the sample provider rather than from assay-based typing. The prospective study material was composed of cDNA or gDNA derived from T cells, B-cell-depleted T cells, or PBMCs.

About this clone: Its binding antigen is unknown. No per-base quality is available; no much larger clone lies one base away.

In Seattle, one collaborating source enrolled patients while the infection was active and tracked those patients longitudinally over the course of disease. Whole blood was collected in K2EDTA tubes by collaborating institutions according to the institutions' own protocols. For TCRbeta analysis, collaborator samples were shipped as frozen whole blood, as isolated PBMCs, or as DNA extracted from either sample type. Broad study findings and their caveats: Clinical and demographic metadata were provided uncurated, with the amount varying by source and participant.

TCRbeta CDR3 regions were amplified from genomic DNA using the immunoSEQ Assay, a bias-controlled multiplex PCR. On the study's bioinformatics: Within the assay, amplification of reference gene primers was used to estimate how many nucleated cells each sample contained. To quantify the absolute abundance of each unique TCRbeta CDR3 rearrangement, sequence reads were collapsed and filtered. Productive Simpson clonality was computed per sample as the square root of Simpson's diversity index over productive rearrangements. TCRdb holds this immuneACCESS table with in-frame rearrangements only. Some clones are missing; in checked studies, unresolved V genes explain under half, and the rest has no known cause. The V and J calls and clone size were taken over from that table, and D and trimming were inferred from the DNA. Counted in this sample were under 250,000 clones; more than 75% of them appeared once. Together, the top ten hold around 10% of the sample.

This receptor was taken from a man between 45 and 60 years old with COVID-19, enrolled during active disease. The source material was peripheral blood.

The nucleotides read TGTGCCAGCAGCCTCGACTACTCGAACACCGGGGAGCTGTTTTTT. It translates as CASSLDYSNTGELFF. The rearrangement joined TRBV5-4 to TRBJ2-2, with a tentative D gene TRBD2 over 5 matching bases. The germline V gene (reference sequence) provides CDR1 SGHNT and CDR2 YYREEE. CDR3 length: 15 amino acids, cysteine to phenylalanine. The only DNA kept is the CDR3, 45 bases in frame from the first base. V loses 4 bases, J loses 0 bases, and the germline ends lie 10 bases apart.